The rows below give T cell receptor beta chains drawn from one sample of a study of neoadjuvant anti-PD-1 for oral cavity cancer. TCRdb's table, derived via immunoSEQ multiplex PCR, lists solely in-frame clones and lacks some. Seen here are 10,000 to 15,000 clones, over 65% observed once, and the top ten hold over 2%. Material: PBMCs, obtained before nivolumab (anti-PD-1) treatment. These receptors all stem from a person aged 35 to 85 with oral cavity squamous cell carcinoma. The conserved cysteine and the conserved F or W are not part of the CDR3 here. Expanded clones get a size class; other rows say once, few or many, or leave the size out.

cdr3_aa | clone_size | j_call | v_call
ATSRGTSYEQY | once | TRBJ2-7 | TRBV15
ASGAQVHSNQPQH | . | TRBJ1-5 | TRBV12-5
ASSPGREGEAF | few | TRBJ1-1 | TRBV18
AWSVSGSGDTQY | . | TRBJ2-3 | TRBV30
SVDRSWVNNEQF | few | TRBJ2-1 | TRBV29-1
ASSRTTGELF | . | TRBJ2-2 | TRBV6-1
ASSSAGTGGREQY | . | TRBJ2-7 | TRBV7-2
ASSFTGTNTEAF | . | TRBJ1-1 | TRBV7-9
ASSVSAGVIQETQY | . | TRBJ2-5 | TRBV9
ASSYPGTAFYGYT | . | TRBJ1-2 | TRBV6-5
ASSLDLRGNTEAF | . | TRBJ1-1 | TRBV5-1
ASSLMDRENSPLH | . | TRBJ1-6 | TRBV28
ASTTSEGGSTYNEQF | . | TRBJ2-1 | TRBV18
ASGSSSRKETQY | . | TRBJ2-5 | TRBV12-5
ASSLASVTQY | . | TRBJ2-3 | TRBV7-8
ASSETGTAAH | . | TRBJ1-6 | TRBV6-1
ASSSPTSGLDTQY | few | TRBJ2-3 | TRBV11-2
ASSFLTSGSTDTQY | . | TRBJ2-3 | TRBV6-5
ASSLDLSGRERDTQY | once | TRBJ2-3 | TRBV11-3
ASSSRTGLAHGYT | . | TRBJ1-2 | TRBV6-5
ASSSLGGGNEQF | . | TRBJ2-1 | TRBV7-8
ASSLIGFSQETQY | . | TRBJ2-5 | TRBV11-2
ATGQDRFQPQH | . | TRBJ1-5 | TRBV2
ASSLDSGGSIPSPLH | . | TRBJ1-6 | TRBV5-1
ASSPSWGFNQPQH | few | TRBJ1-5 | TRBV7-2
ASIDWNSYNEQF | once | TRBJ2-1 | TRBV10-2
AISSSGGGTDTQY | few | TRBJ2-3 | TRBV10-3
ASSPPGQTYEQY | . | TRBJ2-7 | TRBV18
ASRGGTASNQPQH | few | TRBJ1-5 | TRBV25-1
ASSFLRVNTGELF | few | TRBJ2-2 | TRBV5-5
SVEVDRAGTEAF | . | TRBJ1-1 | TRBV29-1
ASSERRSWQF | few | TRBJ2-1 | TRBV2
ASSPNSGNTIY | . | TRBJ1-3 | TRBV14
ASSFPQGSLYEQY | . | TRBJ2-7 | TRBV2
ASSPPSGAPRDTQY | few | TRBJ2-3 | TRBV18
ASSASGGPSGNTIY | . | TRBJ1-3 | TRBV9
ASSETIRAGELF | . | TRBJ2-2 | TRBV6-1
AIRGSNEKLF | . | TRBJ1-4 | TRBV10-3
ARGTGSPEQY | . | TRBJ2-7 | TRBV30